The 24 T cell receptor beta chains in this list originate from one sample, sequenced in a study of T-cell reconstitution after alpha-beta-depleted transplantation in children. It was with unique molecular identifiers that the TCRbeta library was prepared. TCRdb reanalysed the PCR reads using MiXCR and keeps one entry per CDR3 protein. This sample has 280,000 or so distinct CDR3 sequences, with roughly 10% found just once. This material consisted of peripheral blood, taken 180 days after TCRalphabeta/CD19-depleted stem cell transplant. These receptors were obtained from a male patient under 10 years old who had a stem cell transplant for chronic granulomatous disease, so the T cells may come from the graft donor.

This clonotype turned up a few times. This chain uses TRBV28 with TRBJ1-6; possible D gene TRBD1, 5 bases. The CDR3 loop spans 12 amino acids. Germline V gene data show CDR1 as MDHEN and CDR2 as SYDVKM. V lost 6 bases and J 13 bases, leaving 13 bases between the germline ends. The CDR3 nucleotides read TGTGCCAGCAGATACACAGGATTTCCCCTCCACTTT. Its translation is CASRYTGFPLHF.

V gene TRBV5-4 combines with J gene TRBJ2-2; D gene ambiguous. Trimming removed 4 bases from V and 0 bases from J, with 7 bases in between. Per the germline V gene, CDR1 is SGHNT and CDR2 is YYREEE (reference sequence). This CDR3 region has 14 residues. CDR3 residues: CASSPGSNTGELFF. The CDR3, as DNA: TGTGCCAGCAGCCCCGGGTCGAACACCGGGGAGCTGTTTTTT.

At least ten counts were recorded for this clonotype. J is TRBJ2-1 and V is TRBV12-3 or TRBV12-4; 7 positions agree with TRBD2. The V and J ends lost 2 bases and 4 bases, in that order; junction bases with no gene match: 5. This CDR3 region has 15 residues. CDR3 DNA sequence: TGTGCCAGCAGTTTAAGCGGGAAGAGGTACAATGAGCAGTTCTTC. This encodes CASSLSGKRYNEQFF.

This clonotype was found many times. The rearrangement uses TRBV7-8 and TRBJ2-7, with D possibly being TRBD1 (5 bases). CDR3 length: 17 amino acids. Germline CDR1 reads SGHVS; CDR2 reads FQNEAQ. V was shortened by 0 bases and J by 0 bases, with 15 bases between the two germline ends. This chain's CDR3 is CASSLASHRLTSYEQYF. In DNA, the CDR3 is TGTGCCAGCAGCTTAGCGTCCCACAGGCTTACCTCCTACGAGCAGTACTTC. Complete variable domain (other parts from reference TRBV7-8 and TRBJ2-7): GAGVSQSPRYKVAKRGQDVALRCDPISGHVSLFWYQQALGQGPEFLTYFQNEAQLDKSGLPSDRFFAERPEGSVSTLKIQRTQQEDSAVYLCASSLASHRLTSYEQYFGPGTRLTVT.

This clonotype was seen at least ten times. The chain has TRBV4-3 and TRBJ2-3, with TRBD2 as a possible D gene (6 bases). This CDR3 spans 16 amino acids. With 0 bases removed from V and 2 bases from J, the gap between germline ends came to 12 bases. Germline CDR1 LGHNA, CDR2 YSLEER. This CDR3 reads CASSQDAGLYTDTQYF. The CDR3 DNA reads TGCGCCAGCAGCCAAGATGCGGGACTTTACACAGATACGCAGTATTTT.

The table lists this clonotype with many counts. This chain connects TRBV15 to TRBJ1-1; D might be TRBD1 (5 bases). Germline CDR1 LNHNV, CDR2 YYDKDF (reference sequence). The CDR3 covers 14 residues. V was clipped by 5 bases and J by 3 bases, with 13 bases between them. The CDR3 is CATSPRGGDTEAFF. The CDR3 nucleotides read TGTGCCACCAGCCCCCGGGGGGGTGACACTGAAGCTTTCTTT.

In this sample, this clonotype turned up many times. This chain joins TRBV20-1 and TRBJ2-5; D may be TRBD1 (6 bases). The germline gives CDR1 DFQATT, CDR2 SNEGSKA (reference sequence). The CDR3 runs 16 residues. The ends were cut back, 1 base at V and 0 bases at J, with 15 bases in the middle. The CDR3 sequence is CSARGGLGTYQETQYF. The CDR3 DNA is TGCAGTGCTAGAGGCGGGCTCGGGACATACCAAGAGACCCAGTACTTC.

The chain combines TRBV20-1 with TRBJ2-6; 10 bases align to TRBD2. The CDR3 has 21 residues. CDR1 is DFQATT and CDR2 is SNEGSKA in the germline V gene (reference sequence). V was clipped by 1 base and J by 0 bases; unmatched bases: 15. The CDR3 DNA follows: TGCAGTGCTAGAGGAGGAGGTGCTAGCGGGGGAATTTCCTCTGGGGCCAACGTCCTGACTTTC. This translates into CSARGGGASGGISSGANVLTF.

There are many counts of this clonotype. The V and J genes are TRBV5-1 and TRBJ2-3, with TRBD2 identical over 11 bases. The CDR3 contains 16 residues. The germline V gene encodes CDR1 SGHRS and CDR2 YFSETQ. V was clipped by 4 bases and J by 2 bases; unmatched bases: 6. The CDR3: CASSPLAGGTTDTQYF. In DNA, the CDR3 is TGCGCCAGCAGCCCATTAGCGGGGGGGACCACAGATACGCAGTATTTT.

This clonotype was counted a few times. This sequence joins TRBV12-3 or TRBV12-4 and TRBJ1-3, with a tentative D call TRBD1 (5 bases). Trimming took off 5 bases at V and 7 bases at J, with 15 bases between the two ends. The CDR3 has 14 amino acids. The CDR3 nucleotides are TGTGCCAGCAGTGACGACGGGACCAGGAACACCATATATTTT. Protein product: CASSDDGTRNTIYF.

This clonotype was seen repeatedly, ten times or more. The chain is built from TRBV12-2 and TRBJ2-7; the D call of TRBD1 is as the table states it, not checked on the DNA. TRBV12-2 is reported as a pseudogene. The CDR3 extends over 15 amino acids. The CDR3 is CASRFGSRGAYEQYF. CDR3 in DNA: TGTGCAAGTCGCTTCGGGTCTCGGGGGGCCTACGAGCAGTACTTC.

This clonotype has at least ten counts. In DNA form, the CDR3 reads TGTGCCACCAGCAGGGGAGGCAGCCGATCCTCCTACGAGCAGTACTTC. Translating gives CATSRGGSRSSYEQYF. The V and J genes are TRBV15 and TRBJ2-7; perhaps TRBD2 as D (6 bases). The germline CDR1 and CDR2 sequences are LNHNV and YYDKDF (reference sequence). Trimming removed 3 bases from V and 0 bases from J, with 15 bases in between. The CDR3 totals 16 residues.

Many counts were recorded for this clonotype. V gene TRBV7-2 combines with J gene TRBJ1-5, with D possibly TRBD1 on 6 matching bases. The V end lost 3 bases, the J end lost 0 bases, and 12 bases lay between the germline ends. Germline lookup yields CDR1 SGHTA and CDR2 FQGNSA. CDR3 length: 16 residues. Written as DNA, the CDR3 is TGTGCCAGCAGCTTGGGACAATTCCATAGCAATCAGCCCCAGCATTTT. It codes for CASSLGQFHSNQPQHF.

The chain combines TRBV10-3 with TRBJ2-6; no definite D call. V shed 3 bases and J shed 0 bases, with 12 bases lying between them. The CDR3 extends over 17 amino acids. Germline-derived CDR1 and CDR2 are ENHRY and SYGVKD. CDR3 DNA sequence: TGTGCCATCAGTGAAGGTCCATCCCCCTCTGGGGCCAACGTCCTGACTTTC. Protein product: CAISEGPSPSGANVLTF.

There are many counts of this clonotype. V is TRBV12-3 or TRBV12-4 and J is TRBJ2-1; a possible D gene is TRBD1 (5 bases). Trimming took off 5 bases at V and 0 bases at J, with 11 bases between the two ends. The CDR3 contains 15 residues. For the CDR3, the DNA is TGTGCCAGCAGTCCCTTTACAGGCTCCTACAATGAGCAGTTCTTC. This gives the protein CASSPFTGSYNEQFF.

Many counts were recorded for this clonotype. This chain connects TRBV29-1 to TRBJ1-4; D not resolved. Deletions cut 7 bases from V and 2 bases from J, with 8 bases between. The germline CDR1 and CDR2 sequences are SQVTM and ANQGSEA. The CDR3 totals 12 residues. The CDR3 reads CSAGSTNEKLFF. The CDR3 DNA reads as TGCAGCGCTGGGTCCACTAATGAAAAACTGTTTTTT.

This clonotype was seen many times. The chain carries TRBV10-2 and TRBJ2-7, with 8 bases aligning to TRBD2. Germline assignment: CDR1 WSHSY and CDR2 SAAADI. Trimming cost V 4 bases and J 3 bases; bases outside gene matches: 5. This CDR3 region has 14 residues. This CDR3 is CASSVKAGVYEQYF. For the CDR3, the DNA is TGCGCCAGCAGTGTAAAAGCGGGGGTCTACGAGCAGTACTTC.

This clonotype showed up many times. The CDR3 reads CASSPRGQGSSGAFF. For the CDR3, the DNA is TGCGCCAGCAGCCCCCGCGGACAGGGCAGTAGTGGAGCTTTCTTT. The V and J genes are TRBV4-3 and TRBJ1-1, with 8 bases matching TRBD1. Germline V gene data show CDR1 as LGHNA and CDR2 as YSLEER. The length of the CDR3 is 15 residues. V shed 4 bases, J shed 10 bases, and the junction held 14 bases outside the gene matches.

This clonotype has a single count. V is TRBV6-2 or TRBV6-3 and J is TRBJ2-1; 10 nucleotides match TRBD2. The V segment lost 3 bases and the J segment 0 bases; nucleotides outside the gene matches: 8. From germline, CDR1 is MNHEY and CDR2 SVGEGT. The CDR3 consists of 18 residues. CDR3: CASSYASGGLSSYNEQFF. In nucleotides, the CDR3 is TGTGCCAGCAGTTATGCTAGCGGGGGCCTAAGCTCCTACAATGAGCAGTTCTTC.

In its sample, this clonotype was seen many times. The V gene is TRBV5-5, the J gene TRBJ2-1; TRBD2 matches 9 bases. The V and J ends lost 0 bases and 7 bases, in that order; junction bases with no gene match: 8. Germline V lookup: CDR1 SGHKS, CDR2 YYEKEE (reference sequence). The CDR3 is 16 residues long. The CDR3: CASSLVPSGMGNEQFF. The CDR3 nucleotides read TGTGCCAGCAGCTTGGTTCCTAGCGGGATGGGTAATGAGCAGTTCTTC.

This clonotype was found many times. V gene TRBV19 combines with J gene TRBJ2-7; 8 positions agree with TRBD1. This CDR3 has 12 amino acids. CDR1 is LNHDA and CDR2 is SQIVND in the germline V gene (reference sequence). With 10 bases clipped from V and 2 bases from J, the junction kept 4 bases outside the gene matches. CDR3 nucleotides: TGTGCCACCCGGACAGGGACCTACGAGCAGTACTTC. Its protein is CATRTGTYEQYF.

This clonotype was seen repeatedly, ten times or more. The CDR3, as DNA: TGCGCCAGCCGGTCTGGGGACAGTAGCACAGATACGCAGTATTTT. This codes for CASRSGDSSTDTQYF. The chain is built from TRBV5-1 and TRBJ2-3, with 7 bases aligning to TRBD1. The V gene end was trimmed by 7 bases and the J gene end by 0 bases; junction bases not matched to a gene: 8. The CDR3 has 15 residues. Germline assignment: CDR1 SGHRS and CDR2 YFSETQ.

This clonotype was picked up many times. An end of the junction does not agree with germline; a read error may underlie this. This chain connects TRBV9 to TRBJ2-5, with 9 nucleotides matching TRBD1. Germline lookup yields CDR1 SGDLS and CDR2 YYNGEE. The CDR3 loop spans 16 amino acids. This CDR3 is CASTVTKQGAEETQYF. CDR3 nucleotides: TGTGCCAGCACCGTAACAAAACAGGGGGCTGAAGAGACCCAGTACTTC.

This clonotype was observed at least ten times. V is TRBV27 and J is TRBJ2-5; D perhaps matches TRBD2 (7 bases). In germline, CDR1 is MNHEY, CDR2 SMNVEV (reference sequence). The V end was cut by 6 bases, the J end by 4 bases, with 15 bases between. CDR3 length: 14 residues. The CDR3 loop reads CASRRRGGGETQYF. The DNA of the CDR3 is TGTGCCAGCAGGAGGAGGGGGGGAGGAGAGACCCAGTACTTC.